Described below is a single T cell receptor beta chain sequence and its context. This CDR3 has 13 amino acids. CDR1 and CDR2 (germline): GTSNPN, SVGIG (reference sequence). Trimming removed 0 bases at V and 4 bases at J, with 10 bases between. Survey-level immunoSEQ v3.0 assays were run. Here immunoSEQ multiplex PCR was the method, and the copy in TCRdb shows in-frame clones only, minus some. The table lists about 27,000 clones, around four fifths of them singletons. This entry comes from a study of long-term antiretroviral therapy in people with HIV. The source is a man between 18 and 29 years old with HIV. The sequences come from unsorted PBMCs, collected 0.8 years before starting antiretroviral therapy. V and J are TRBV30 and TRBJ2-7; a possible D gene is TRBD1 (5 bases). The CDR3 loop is CAWSVGVQYEQYF. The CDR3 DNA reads TGTGCCTGGAGTGTAGGGGTCCAATACGAGCAGTACTTC.